This entry features one TCR beta chain sequence. Its antigen is as yet unknown. The CDR3 is 14 residues long. Germline CDR1 and CDR2: MNHEY and SMNVEV (reference sequence). V was pared by 4 bases and J by 5 bases, with 14 bases between. Sequenced by immunoSEQ multiplex PCR; TCRdb stores in-frame clones only, minus some. The repertoire consists of about 97,000 clones, with approximately 87% occurring once and the leading ten covering less than 6.5%. This entry belongs to a study of OX40 agonist ivuxolimab in advanced cancers. At the level of the study: A history of anti-PD-1, anti-PD-L1 or anti-CTLA-4 therapy was acceptable, and over 30% had some. One hepatocellular carcinoma and two cutaneous melanoma patients partially responded. Study-level points and caveats: A proportion of nonresponders additionally exhibited low normalized T-cell clonal expansion. Within 6 weeks, CD4+ and CD8+ blood T cells expanded clonally at 0.1 to 3.0 mg/kg.

The genes are TRBV27 and TRBJ1-2, with D maybe TRBD1 (6 bases). This receptor was taken from an adult with an advanced solid tumor such as melanoma, head and neck, liver or kidney cancer. The sequences come from CD4+ or CD8+ T cells sorted from blood, collected in a trial of the OX40 agonist ivuxolimab. The CDR3 spells CASSSNTGLYGYTF. DNA of the CDR3: TGTGCCAGCAGTTCTAACACAGGGCTATATGGCTACACCTTC.